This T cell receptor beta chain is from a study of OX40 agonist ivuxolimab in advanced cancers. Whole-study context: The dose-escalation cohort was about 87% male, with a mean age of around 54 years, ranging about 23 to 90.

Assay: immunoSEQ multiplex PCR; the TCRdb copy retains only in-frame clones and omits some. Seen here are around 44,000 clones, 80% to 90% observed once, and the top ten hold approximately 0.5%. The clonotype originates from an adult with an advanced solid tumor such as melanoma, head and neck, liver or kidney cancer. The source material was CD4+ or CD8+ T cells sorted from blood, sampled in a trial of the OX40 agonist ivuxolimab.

For the CDR3, the DNA is TGCGCCAGCAGCTTTGGAGACAATGAGCAGTTCTTC. Protein sequence: CASSFGDNEQFF. The J gene is TRBJ2-1, the V gene TRBV5-1; D is undetermined. The germline gives CDR1 SGHRS, CDR2 YFSETQ. CDR3 length: 12 amino acids. The germline V and J ends were trimmed by 2 bases and 5 bases, with 5 bases remaining between them.